This TCR beta chain is from a study of human T cells and chemical hapten exposure. Trimming pared 5 bases from V and 2 bases from J, leaving 13 bases between. Germline assignment: CDR1 SEHNR and CDR2 FQNEAQ (reference sequence). The CDR3 consists of 16 residues. Per the authors' pipeline: Individual samples carried between roughly 23,224 and 700,000 TCRs, with more than 95,000 as the median. TCRdb used MiXCR to reprocess the RACE reads, holding one entry per CDR3 protein. TCRdb assigned the V and J calls; the authors' analysis was not used. The profile shows 300,000 to 400,000 distinct CDR3 sequences, approximately 5.1% of them singletons. Time point: pre-sensitization, week 0. The treatment is: therapeutic diphenylcyclopropenone sensitization with weekly scalp DPC. Before extraction, the whole blood was not fractionated, and total RNA was taken from it. Ten or more counts support this clonotype. Its antigen is not identified.

Points from the study as a whole: In the PT1 data, expanded TCR counts showed a positive correlation with patch test score. Having alopecia, donors may respond immunologically unlike healthy people.

The receptor was derived from a woman between 50 and 59 years old with alopecia areata. Some clones in this sample may be carry-over from other donors' samples. The chain employs TRBV7-9 and TRBJ1-6, with D possibly TRBD1 on 5 matching bases. The source material was whole blood, sampled in connection with sensitization to the hapten diphenylcyclopropenone (DPC). Written as DNA, the CDR3 is TGTGCCAGCAGCCCGAGCCGGGGGACCTATAATTCACCCCTCCACTTT. It translates to CASSPSRGTYNSPLHF.